The rows below give T cell receptor beta chains drawn from one sample of a study of blood T cell repertoires in COVID-19. Libraries were prepared by immunoSEQ multiplex PCR; TCRdb keeps only in-frame clonotypes and omits some of them. Here the sample spans 290,000 or so clones, roughly 86% being singletons. The material sequenced was PBMCs or T cells enriched from blood (not recorded which). The receptor set was obtained from a woman aged 18-29 years who had recovered from COVID-19. CDR3s include the opening cysteine and the closing phenylalanine or tryptophan. The D gene is left open where the match is weak. Only some rows state a clone size, as once, few, many or a class for expanded clones.

j_call d_call v_call clone_size cdr3_aa cdr3_nt
TRBJ2-6 TRBD1 TRBV28 NA CASSSFPGQGRSGANVLTF TGTGCCAGCAGTTCCTTTCCGGGACAGGGGCGCTCTGGGGCCAACGTCCTGACTTTC
TRBJ1-1 NA TRBV13 NA CASSSPHTSRIAAEAFF TGTGCCAGCAGCTCCCCTCACACGAGTCGTATTGCGGCTGAAGCTTTCTTT
TRBJ2-7 NA TRBV7-2 NA CASSLIAGGAAYEQYF TGTGCCAGCAGCTTAATTGCTGGAGGGGCGGCGTACGAGCAGTACTTC
TRBJ1-4 TRBD1 TRBV6-4 NA CASSEGQGARRVNEKLFF TGTGCCAGCAGTGAGGGACAGGGGGCGCGTAGGGTTAATGAAAAACTGTTTTTT
TRBJ2-3 TRBD2 TRBV7-3 NA CASSFRGRATDTQYF TGTGCCAGCAGCTTTCGTGGGAGGGCGACAGATACGCAGTATTTT
TRBJ1-3 TRBD1 TRBV5-4 NA CASSLDTGAGNTIYF TGTGCCAGCAGCTTGGACACAGGGGCCGGAAACACCATATATTTT
TRBJ1-5 TRBD1 TRBV6-1 NA CASSDRGQVPWPQHF TGTGCCAGCAGTGATCGTGGACAGGTGCCTTGGCCCCAGCATTTT
TRBJ2-5 TRBD2 TRBV29-1 NA CSVADTGEGTQYF TGCAGCGTTGCCGACACCGGGGAGGGGACCCAGTACTTC
TRBJ1-4 NA TRBV7-2 once CASSPDSQPEKLFF TGTGCCAGCAGCCCCGACTCCCAGCCTGAAAAACTGTTTTTT
TRBJ2-3 NA TRBV28 NA CASSLFVYYQSDTQYF TGTGCCAGCAGCCTCTTTGTGTATTACCAGTCAGATACGCAGTATTTT
TRBJ2-1 TRBD1 TRBV27 NA CASSLGTGGYNEQFF TGTGCCAGCAGTTTAGGGACAGGGGGCTACAATGAGCAGTTCTTC
TRBJ2-2 NA TRBV9 NA CASSVGRAAGELFF TGTGCCAGCAGCGTAGGAAGAGCGGCCGGGGAGCTGTTTTTT
TRBJ2-7 TRBD1 TRBV28 NA CASRDRGTYEQYF TGTGCCAGCAGGGACAGGGGAACTTACGAGCAGTACTTC
TRBJ1-2 NA TRBV28 NA CASSLWAGVSYGYTF TGTGCCAGCAGTTTATGGGCGGGGGTTAGCTATGGCTACACCTTC
TRBJ2-3 TRBD2 TRBV6-4 NA CASSPTSGSPTDTQYF TGTGCCAGCAGTCCCACTAGCGGGAGTCCTACAGATACGCAGTATTTT
TRBJ1-1 TRBD1 TRBV28 NA CASSQGGALNTEAFF TGTGCCAGCAGCCAGGGGGGAGCTCTGAACACTGAAGCTTTCTTT
TRBJ1-2 TRBD1 TRBV18 NA CASSPTYAPGQGNYGYTF TGTGCCAGCTCACCCACTTATGCGCCGGGACAGGGGAACTATGGCTACACCTTC
TRBJ2-5 NA TRBV7-2 NA CASSLELDMTQYF TGTGCCAGCAGCTTAGAACTAGACATGACCCAGTACTTC
TRBJ1-2 TRBD1 TRBV3-1/TRBV3-2 NA CASSQVAGGHGYTF TGTGCCAGCAGCCAAGTTGCAGGGGGCCATGGCTACACCTTC
TRBJ2-5 NA TRBV6-5 NA CASSKGGGLVETQYF TGTGCCAGCAGCAAAGGCGGAGGTTTGGTAGAGACCCAGTACTTC
TRBJ2-3 TRBD1 TRBV30 once CAWSRPGQGRTDTQYF TGTGCCTGGAGCCGACCCGGACAGGGGAGAACAGATACGCAGTATTTT
TRBJ1-1 NA TRBV29-1 NA CSVERRTWNTEAFF TGCAGCGTGGAGAGACGGACTTGGAACACTGAAGCTTTCTTT
TRBJ2-2 NA TRBV6-5 NA CASSFGVGELFF TGTGCCAGCAGTTTCGGGGTCGGGGAGCTGTTTTTT
TRBJ1-2 NA TRBV7-9 NA CASSPPGASYGYTF TGTGCCAGCAGCCCCCCAGGGGCGAGCTATGGCTACACCTTC
TRBJ1-1 NA TRBV4-2 NA CASSLRSGGEVTEAFF TGTGCCAGCAGCCTCAGATCTGGGGGCGAGGTCACTGAAGCTTTCTTT
TRBJ2-3 NA TRBV7-8 NA CASSQRADSRYTQYF TGTGCCAGCAGCCAGCGGGCTGATTCTAGGTATACGCAGTATTTT
TRBJ2-7 TRBD1 TRBV19 NA CASGAGGKNVYF TGTGCCAGTGGGGCAGGGGGTAAGAACGTGTACTTC
TRBJ1-4 NA TRBV7-9 NA CASSAARNNEKLFF TGTGCCAGCAGCGCCGCGCGGAACAATGAAAAACTGTTTTTT
TRBJ1-1 NA TRBV27 once CASSLYSGVLNTEAFF TGTGCCAGCAGTTTATACTCAGGGGTTCTGAACACTGAAGCTTTCTTT
TRBJ1-1 TRBD1 TRBV9 once CASSVGAGQGKMNTEAFF TGTGCCAGCAGCGTGGGGGCGGGACAGGGGAAGATGAACACTGAAGCTTTCTTT
TRBJ1-2 TRBD1 TRBV6-5 NA CASSYRSGQSHGYTF TGTGCCAGCAGTTACCGGTCGGGACAGAGCCATGGCTACACCTTC
TRBJ1-5 TRBD1 TRBV2 NA CASSAGTGLWPQHF TGTGCCAGCAGTGCTGGGACAGGCTTATGGCCCCAGCATTTT
TRBJ1-1 TRBD1 TRBV29-1 NA CSVSGQAAAQAFF TGCAGCGTCTCGGGACAGGCCGCGGCTCAAGCTTTCTTT
TRBJ2-3 TRBD2 TRBV10-3 NA CASEGLVFSDTQYF TGTGCCAGTGAGGGACTAGTTTTTTCAGATACGCAGTATTTT
TRBJ2-5 TRBD2 TRBV5-4 NA CASSPLTSASQETQYF TGTGCCAGCAGCCCTCTGACTAGCGCCTCACAAGAGACCCAGTACTTC
TRBJ2-7 NA TRBV4-1 NA CASSQADWTEEYF TGCGCCAGCAGCCAAGCCGATTGGACAGAGGAGTACTTC
TRBJ2-7 NA TRBV3-1/TRBV3-2 few CASSQGRGVSYEQYF TGTGCCAGCAGCCAAGGGCGGGGTGTCTCCTACGAGCAGTACTTC
TRBJ2-7 TRBD1 TRBV5-4 NA CASSPGQVGSYEQYF TGTGCCAGCAGCCCCGGACAGGTGGGATCCTACGAGCAGTACTTC
TRBJ1-2 NA TRBV27 NA CASSLISGMLTGYTF TGTGCCAGCAGTTTAATTTCAGGGATGCTGACTGGCTACACCTTC
TRBJ2-1 TRBD2 TRBV7-8 NA CASSLARLAGSRNEQFF TGTGCCAGCAGCTTAGCCCGACTAGCGGGATCGCGCAATGAGCAGTTCTTC
TRBJ2-1 TRBD2 TRBV24-1 NA CATSDSLAGGPNYNEQFF TGTGCCACCAGTGATTCCCTAGCGGGAGGGCCGAACTACAATGAGCAGTTCTTC
TRBJ1-4 NA TRBV7-9 NA CASSLVDRHAGDEKLFF TGTGCCAGCAGCTTAGTCGATCGACATGCCGGCGATGAAAAACTGTTTTTT
TRBJ2-7 TRBD2 TRBV4-1 NA CASSTPGLDNEQYF TGCGCCAGCAGCACTCCGGGACTAGATAACGAGCAGTACTTC
TRBJ1-2 NA TRBV6-5 NA CASSKAQGYGYTF TGTGCCAGCAGCAAAGCTCAGGGATATGGCTACACCTTC
TRBJ2-2 NA TRBV6-5 NA CASSLEANTGELFF TGTGCCAGCAGCCTGGAGGCGAACACCGGGGAGCTGTTTTTT
TRBJ2-7 NA TRBV9 NA CASSVGGGGFYEQYF TGTGCCAGCAGCGTAGGAGGTGGGGGCTTCTACGAGCAGTACTTC
TRBJ2-1 TRBD2 TRBV5-4 NA CAVYGGLAFNEQFF TGTGCCGTGTATGGGGGACTAGCGTTCAATGAGCAGTTCTTC
TRBJ2-5 NA TRBV29-1 NA CSGAMETQYF TGCAGCGGTGCTATGGAGACCCAGTACTTC
TRBJ1-2 TRBD1 TRBV5-8 NA CASSYRQGYYGYTF TGTGCCAGCAGCTATCGACAGGGGTACTATGGCTACACCTTC
TRBJ1-6 NA TRBV7-8 few CASSLVIVQNNSPLHF TGTGCCAGCAGCTTAGTGATCGTACAAAATAATTCACCCCTCCACTTT
TRBJ1-5 NA TRBV11-2 NA CASSRGGREGQPQHF TGTGCCAGCAGCAGGGGCGGCAGGGAAGGCCAGCCCCAGCATTTT
TRBJ2-7 TRBD2 TRBV11-2 NA CASSLGPTGGTSEYYEQYF TGTGCCAGCAGCTTAGGCCCCACGGGAGGGACTAGCGAGTACTACGAGCAGTACTTC
TRBJ1-5 NA TRBV25-1 NA CASSAYLAQHF TGTGCCAGCAGTGCTTACTTGGCCCAGCATTTT